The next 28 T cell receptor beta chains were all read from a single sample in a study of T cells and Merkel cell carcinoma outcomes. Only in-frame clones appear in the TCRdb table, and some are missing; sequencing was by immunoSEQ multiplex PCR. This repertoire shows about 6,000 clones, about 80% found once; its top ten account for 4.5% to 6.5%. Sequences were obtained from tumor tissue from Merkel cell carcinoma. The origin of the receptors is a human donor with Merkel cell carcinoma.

In nucleotides, the CDR3 is TGCGCCAGCAGACGAACGGGGTTCACCAATGAGCAGTTCTTC. Encoded protein: CASRRTGFTNEQFF. The chain uses TRBV4-1 and TRBJ2-1; D is perhaps TRBD2 (5 bases). The V gene lost 6 bases and the J gene lost 6 bases, with 15 bases spanning the gap. CDR3 length: 14 amino acids. Germline CDR1 and CDR2: MGHRA and YSYEKL.

The CDR3 coding sequence is TGTGCCAGCAGTCACTTGACTAGCGAGATGACCGGGGAGCTGTTTTTT. This gives the protein CASSHLTSEMTGELFF. The chain has TRBV27 and TRBJ2-2; 8 nucleotides line up with TRBD2. V lost 5 bases, J lost 5 bases, and 10 bases stayed unmatched. The CDR3 is 16 amino acids. Germline V gives CDR1 MNHEY, CDR2 SMNVEV (reference sequence).

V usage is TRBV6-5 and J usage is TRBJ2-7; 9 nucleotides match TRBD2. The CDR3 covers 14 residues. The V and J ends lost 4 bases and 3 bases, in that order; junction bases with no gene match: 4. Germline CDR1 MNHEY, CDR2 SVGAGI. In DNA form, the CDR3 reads TGTGCCAGCAGTTGGCGGGAGGGAGGCTACGAGCAGTACTTC. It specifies CASSWREGGYEQYF.

CDR3 residues: CASSSTVLAGGYNEQFF. The CDR3 DNA reads as TGTGCCAGCAGCTCCACAGTTCTAGCGGGAGGGTACAATGAGCAGTTCTTC. The chain recombines TRBV7-2 with TRBJ2-1; TRBD2 matches at 12 bases. The V gene's germline CDR1 is SGHTA and CDR2 FQGNSA. The CDR3 consists of 17 residues. V lost 4 bases, J lost 4 bases, and 8 bases stayed unmatched.

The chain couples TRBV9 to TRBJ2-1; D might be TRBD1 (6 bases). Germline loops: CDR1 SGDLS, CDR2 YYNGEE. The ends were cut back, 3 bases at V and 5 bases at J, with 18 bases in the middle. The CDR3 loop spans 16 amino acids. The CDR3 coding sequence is TGTGCCAGCAGCGGAAGAAACAGGGAGCTAGACAATGAGCAGTTCTTC. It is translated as CASSGRNRELDNEQFF.

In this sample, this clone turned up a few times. CDR3 protein: CAIRPGQGGSGANVLTF. The CDR3 coding sequence is TGTGCCATCAGGCCGGGACAGGGGGGCTCTGGGGCCAACGTCCTGACTTTC. The chain is built from TRBV10-3 and TRBJ2-6; TRBD1 aligns across 11 bases. Germline loops: CDR1 ENHRY, CDR2 SYGVKD. V was clipped by 6 bases and J by 0 bases; unmatched bases: 4. The CDR3 contains 17 residues.

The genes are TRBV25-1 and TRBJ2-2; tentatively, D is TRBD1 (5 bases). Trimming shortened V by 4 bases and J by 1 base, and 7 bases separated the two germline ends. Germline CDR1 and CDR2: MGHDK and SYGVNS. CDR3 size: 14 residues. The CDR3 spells CASSVTGNTGELFF. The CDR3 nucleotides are TGTGCCAGCAGTGTAACAGGGAACACCGGGGAGCTGTTTTTT.

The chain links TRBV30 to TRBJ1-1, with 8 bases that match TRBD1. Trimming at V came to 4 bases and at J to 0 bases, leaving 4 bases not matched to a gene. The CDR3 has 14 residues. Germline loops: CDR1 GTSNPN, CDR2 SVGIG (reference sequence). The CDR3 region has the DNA TGTGCCTGGAATCTGGGACAGGTGAACACTGAAGCTTTCTTT. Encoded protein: CAWNLGQVNTEAFF.

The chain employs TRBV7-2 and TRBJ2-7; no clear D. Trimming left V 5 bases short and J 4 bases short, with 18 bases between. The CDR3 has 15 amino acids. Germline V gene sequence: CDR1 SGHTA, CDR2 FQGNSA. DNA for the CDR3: TGTGCCAGCAGCGGCCAGGTGGGGAAGGCTTACGAGCAGTACTTC. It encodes CASSGQVGKAYEQYF.

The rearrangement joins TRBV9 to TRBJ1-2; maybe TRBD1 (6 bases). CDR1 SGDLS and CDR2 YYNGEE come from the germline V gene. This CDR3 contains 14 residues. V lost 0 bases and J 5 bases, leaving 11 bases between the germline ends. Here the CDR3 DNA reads TGTGCCAGCAGCGTAGCCGAAAGGGGGTATGGCTACACCTTC. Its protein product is CASSVAERGYGYTF.

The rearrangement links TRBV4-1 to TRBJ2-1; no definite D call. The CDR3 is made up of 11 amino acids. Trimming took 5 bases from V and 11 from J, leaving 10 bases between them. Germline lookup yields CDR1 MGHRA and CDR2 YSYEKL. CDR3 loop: CASSLNRKQFF. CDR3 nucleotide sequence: TGCGCCAGCAGCTTAAACCGAAAGCAGTTCTTC.

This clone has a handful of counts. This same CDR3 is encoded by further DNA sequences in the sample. This chain's CDR3 is CASSQGQNNEQFF. The CDR3 DNA is TGCGCCAGCAGTCAGGGACAGAACAATGAGCAGTTCTTC. The rearrangement uses TRBV5-1 and TRBJ2-1; 7 nucleotides match TRBD1. CDR1 is SGHRS, CDR2 YFSETQ, per germline. The ends lost 5 bases at V and 5 bases at J; junction bases unmatched: 4. The CDR3 is made up of 13 amino acids.

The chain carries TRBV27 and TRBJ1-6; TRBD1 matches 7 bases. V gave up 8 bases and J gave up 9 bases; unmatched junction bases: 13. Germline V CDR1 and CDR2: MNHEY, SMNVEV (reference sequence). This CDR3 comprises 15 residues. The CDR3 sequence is CASAQGVGLGSPLHF. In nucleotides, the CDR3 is TGTGCCAGCGCTCAGGGGGTGGGCCTCGGTTCACCCCTCCACTTT.

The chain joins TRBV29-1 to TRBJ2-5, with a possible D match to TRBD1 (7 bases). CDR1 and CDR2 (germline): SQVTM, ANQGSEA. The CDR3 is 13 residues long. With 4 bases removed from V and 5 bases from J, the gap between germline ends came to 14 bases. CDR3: CSVADRRGETQYF. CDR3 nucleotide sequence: TGCAGCGTTGCGGACAGGAGGGGGGAGACCCAGTACTTC.

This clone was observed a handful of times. The CDR3 is CAIRGQGSYEQYF. CDR3 coding DNA: TGTGCCATCAGGGGACAGGGGAGCTACGAGCAGTACTTC. This rearrangement joins TRBV10-3 to TRBJ2-7; 10 bases are shared with TRBD1. Germline V gives CDR1 ENHRY, CDR2 SYGVKD. The V segment lost 6 bases and the J segment 3 bases; nucleotides outside the gene matches: 2. This CDR3 spans 13 amino acids.

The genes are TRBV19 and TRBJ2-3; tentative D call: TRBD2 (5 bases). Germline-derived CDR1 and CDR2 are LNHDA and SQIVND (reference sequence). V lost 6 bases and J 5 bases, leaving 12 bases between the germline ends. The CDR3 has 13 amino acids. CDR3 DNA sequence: TGTGCCAGTAGAGAGGGCGCGGGAGATACGCAGTATTTT. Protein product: CASREGAGDTQYF.

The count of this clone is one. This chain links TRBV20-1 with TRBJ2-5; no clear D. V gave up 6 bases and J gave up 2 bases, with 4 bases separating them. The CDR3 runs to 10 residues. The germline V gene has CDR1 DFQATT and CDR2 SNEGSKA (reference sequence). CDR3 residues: CSAAQETQYF. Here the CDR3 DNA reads TGCAGTGCAGCACAAGAGACCCAGTACTTC.

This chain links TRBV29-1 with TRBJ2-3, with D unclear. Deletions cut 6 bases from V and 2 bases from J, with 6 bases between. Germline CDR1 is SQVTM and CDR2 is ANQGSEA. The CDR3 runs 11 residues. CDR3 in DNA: TGCAGCGTCGAGAACACAGATACGCAGTATTTT. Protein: CSVENTDTQYF.

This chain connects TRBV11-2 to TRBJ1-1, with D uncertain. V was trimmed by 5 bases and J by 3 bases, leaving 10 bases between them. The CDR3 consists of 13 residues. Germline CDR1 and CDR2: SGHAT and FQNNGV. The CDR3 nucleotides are TGTGCCAGCAGCACCCCCACTGACACTGAAGCTTTCTTT. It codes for CASSTPTDTEAFF.

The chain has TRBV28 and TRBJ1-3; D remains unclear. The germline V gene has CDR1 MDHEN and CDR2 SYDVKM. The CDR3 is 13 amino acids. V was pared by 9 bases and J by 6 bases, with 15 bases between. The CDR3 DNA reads TGTGCCAGTTGGTGGGGTACCGAAAACACCATATATTTT. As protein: CASWWGTENTIYF.

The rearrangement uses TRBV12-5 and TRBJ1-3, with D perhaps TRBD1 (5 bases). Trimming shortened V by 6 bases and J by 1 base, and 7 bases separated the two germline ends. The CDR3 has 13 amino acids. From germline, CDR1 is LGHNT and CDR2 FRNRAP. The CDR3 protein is CASGRGSGNTIYF. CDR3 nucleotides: TGTGCTAGTGGCCGGGGGTCTGGAAACACCATATATTTT.

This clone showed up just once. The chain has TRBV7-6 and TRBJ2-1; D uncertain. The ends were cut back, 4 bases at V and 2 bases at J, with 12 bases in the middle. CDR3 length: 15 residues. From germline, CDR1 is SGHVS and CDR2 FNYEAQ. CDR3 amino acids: CASSSSRSPYNEQFF. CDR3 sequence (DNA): TGTGCCAGCAGCTCCTCCCGGAGTCCCTACAATGAGCAGTTCTTC.

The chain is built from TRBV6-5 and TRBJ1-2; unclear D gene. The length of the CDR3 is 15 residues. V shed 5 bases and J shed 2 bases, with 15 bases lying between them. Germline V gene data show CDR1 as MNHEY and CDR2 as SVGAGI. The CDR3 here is CASSSPRGLNYGYTF. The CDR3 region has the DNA TGTGCCAGCAGTAGCCCTCGGGGTTTGAACTATGGCTACACCTTC.

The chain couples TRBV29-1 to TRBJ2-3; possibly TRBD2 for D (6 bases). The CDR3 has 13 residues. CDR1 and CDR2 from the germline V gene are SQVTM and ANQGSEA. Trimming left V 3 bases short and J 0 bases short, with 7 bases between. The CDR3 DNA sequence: TGCAGCGTTGAGAGCGGGAGCACAGATACGCAGTATTTT. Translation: CSVESGSTDTQYF.

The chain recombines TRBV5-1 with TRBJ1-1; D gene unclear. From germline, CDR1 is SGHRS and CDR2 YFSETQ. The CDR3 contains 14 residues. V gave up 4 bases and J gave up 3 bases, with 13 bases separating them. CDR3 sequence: CASSKPPGDTEAFF. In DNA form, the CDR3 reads TGCGCCAGCAGCAAACCCCCTGGGGACACTGAAGCTTTCTTT.

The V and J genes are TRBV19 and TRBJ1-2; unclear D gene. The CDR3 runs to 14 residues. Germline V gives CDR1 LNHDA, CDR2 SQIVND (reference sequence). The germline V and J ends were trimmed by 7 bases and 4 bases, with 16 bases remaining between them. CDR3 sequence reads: CASNAGQVGYGYTF. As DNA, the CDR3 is TGTGCCAGTAATGCCGGGCAAGTAGGCTATGGCTACACCTTC.

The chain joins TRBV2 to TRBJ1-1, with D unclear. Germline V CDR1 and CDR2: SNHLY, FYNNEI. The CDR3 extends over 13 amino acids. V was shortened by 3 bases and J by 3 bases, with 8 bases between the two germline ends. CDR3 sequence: CASSDFMDTEAFF. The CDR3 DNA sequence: TGTGCCAGCAGTGATTTTATGGACACTGAAGCTTTCTTT.

The CDR3 nucleotides read TGTGCCAGCTCACCGGGCCCGGCCCCAGAGACCCAGTACTTC. Translating gives CASSPGPAPETQYF. The rearrangement joins TRBV18 to TRBJ2-5; no definite D call. Germline V lookup: CDR1 KGHSH, CDR2 LQKENI. The CDR3 runs 14 residues. The V gene lost 3 bases and the J gene lost 4 bases, with 12 bases spanning the gap.